Given below is one TCR beta chain in context. As yet, its antigen is unknown. This entry is derived from a study of radiotherapy plus CTLA-4 blockade in lung cancer. About the research overall: Objective responses were seen in around 18% of patients, disease control in 31%. Findings and caveats of the study: Clones of tumor-derived TCRs expanded in blood after radiotherapy plus ipilimumab.

Clones were sequenced by immunoSEQ multiplex PCR, and TCRdb holds only the in-frame ones, with some missing. The sample yields tens of thousands of clones, 65% to 80% seen once. The clonotype originates from a human donor with non-small cell lung cancer who had a complete response to radiotherapy plus ipilimumab. Sequenced here: peripheral blood, sampled from a patient treated with radiotherapy plus ipilimumab.

The CDR3 region is CASSESHGIGRSGYTF. CDR3 bases: TGTGCCAGCAGTGAATCCCACGGCATAGGCCGCTCTGGCTACACCTTC. The chain couples TRBV25-1 to TRBJ1-2; the D is unclear. CDR1 and CDR2 (germline): MGHDK, SYGVNS. The CDR3 covers 16 residues. V lost 1 base, J lost 7 bases, and 19 bases lay in between.